The 30 T cell receptor beta chains in this list originate from one sample, sequenced in a study of regulatory T cells in long-lasting Graves disease. Libraries of TCR beta came from iRepertoire HTBI primers plus Arm-PCR of CDR3 regions. One entry per CDR3 protein, called by TCRdb with MiXCR from the multiplex PCR reads. The profile shows 400,000 to 500,000 distinct CDR3 sequences, roughly 21% of them singletons. The time point denotes: persistent/refractory GD, antithyroid drugs over 5 years with positive TRAb. With RNA extracted from PBMCs as input, the TCR library was made. This sample comprised peripheral blood mononuclear cells (PBMCs), obtained when the disease was refractory, from a patient treated with antithyroid drugs. These receptors all come from a female donor with Graves disease.

The chain is built from TRBV12-3 or TRBV12-4 and TRBJ1-1; a weak D match, TRBD1 (6 bases). The CDR3 covers 14 residues. V gave up 6 bases and J gave up 5 bases, with 16 bases separating them. As DNA, the CDR3 is TGTGCCAGCAGCAATAAAGGGGGGCGGACTGAAGCTTTCTTT. Its translation: CASSNKGGRTEAFF.

This clonotype was counted only a few times. The rearrangement links TRBV5-1 to TRBJ2-5, with D perhaps matching TRBD1 or TRBD2 (5 bases each). The CDR3 runs 14 residues. Per germline, CDR1 SGHRS and CDR2 YFSETQ. V was pared by 6 bases and J by 4 bases, with 16 bases between. The CDR3 DNA reads as TGCGCCAGCACCTGGGAACGAGGGGCAGAGACCCAGTACTTC. This sequence encodes CASTWERGAETQYF.

The chain has TRBV6-2 or TRBV6-3 and TRBJ2-3, with TRBD2 matching over 10 bases. Germline-derived CDR1 and CDR2 are MNHEY and SVGEGT. The CDR3 is 17 residues long. The ends lost 2 bases at V and 2 bases at J; junction bases unmatched: 7. CDR3 sequence (DNA): TGTGCCAGCAGTTACCCGGCAGGGACTAGCGACACAGATACGCAGTATTTT. Protein: CASSYPAGTSDTDTQYF.

The rearrangement links TRBV3-1 to TRBJ1-6; D is ambiguous. From germline, CDR1 is LGHDT and CDR2 YNNKEL (reference sequence). V dropped 4 bases and J dropped 10 bases, with 8 bases sitting between them. This CDR3 region has 12 residues. CDR3 in DNA: TGTGCCAGCAGCCGCGGTCCCTCACCCCTCCACTTT. This sequence encodes CASSRGPSPLHF.

This chain joins TRBV5-1 and TRBJ2-2, with 7 bases lining up with TRBD2. Germline V gene data show CDR1 as SGHRS and CDR2 as YFSETQ. V dropped 1 base and J dropped 1; count of bases not matched to a gene: 4. The CDR3 runs 16 residues. In DNA, the CDR3 is TGCGCCAGCAGCTTGCTGGCTAGCGGGAACACCGGGGAGCTGTTTTTT. This gives the protein CASSLLASGNTGELFF.

This clonotype was counted between two and nine times. The chain combines TRBV3-1 with TRBJ1-5; possible D gene TRBD1, 6 bases. V dropped 4 bases and J dropped 6 bases, with 22 bases sitting between them. Germline V gene data show CDR1 as LGHDT and CDR2 as YNNKEL (reference sequence). The CDR3 sequence is 17 residues long. CDR3 sequence: CASSRGGAGGRTQPQHF. CDR3 coding DNA: TGTGCCAGCAGCCGGGGGGGGGCAGGAGGAAGGACTCAGCCCCAGCATTTT.

This clonotype was counted at least ten times. The V and J genes are TRBV29-1 and TRBJ1-2, with D hard to call. This CDR3 contains 13 residues. Trimming took off 5 bases at V and 4 bases at J, with 14 bases between the two ends. CDR1 is SQVTM, CDR2 ANQGSEA, per germline. CDR3 DNA sequence: TGCAGCGTTCGGAACAGCGAATCCTATGGCTACACCTTC. This translates into CSVRNSESYGYTF.

In this sample, this clonotype turned up a few times. V is TRBV20-1 and J is TRBJ1-1; unclear D gene. Germline CDR1 and CDR2: DFQATT and SNEGSKA (reference sequence). V was trimmed by 3 bases and J by 6 bases, leaving 8 bases between them. This CDR3 spans 11 amino acids. The CDR3 bases are TGCAGTGCTAGGGCGCCAGCTGAAGCTTTCTTT. The encoded protein is CSARAPAEAFF.

The chain uses TRBV13 and TRBJ2-2; TRBD1 is a possible D gene (5 bases). This CDR3 spans 13 amino acids. Germline assignment: CDR1 PRHDT and CDR2 FYEKMQ (reference sequence). Trimming shortened V by 6 bases and J by 5 bases, and 10 bases separated the two germline ends. In DNA form, the CDR3 reads TGTGCCAGCAGACCTAAGGGGACCGGGGAGCTGTTTTTT. This sequence encodes CASRPKGTGELFF.

In the case of this clonotype: A far larger clone is one base from this, pointing to a likely read error. The chain is built from TRBV27 and TRBJ2-5; no definite D call. This CDR3 has 16 residues. Trimming removed 5 bases from V and 5 bases from J, with 21 bases in between. The germline gives CDR1 MNHEY, CDR2 SMNVEV (reference sequence). The CDR3: CASSESEEIRRETQYF. In DNA, the CDR3 is TGTGCCAGCAGTGAGTCCGAGGAGATCCGCCGGGAGACCCAGTACTTC.

Regarding this clonotype: A much bigger clone sits one base away, suggesting this may be a read error. This sequence joins TRBV6-1 and TRBJ1-5; 7 bases map to TRBD1. Germline assignment: CDR1 MNHNS and CDR2 SASEGT. There are 16 residues in the CDR3. The CDR3 spells CDSGWGGQIFNQPQHF. The CDR3 nucleotides read TGTGACAGCGGGTGGGGGGGACAGATCTTCAATCAGCCCCAGCATTTT.

CDR3 sequence (DNA): TGCAGTGCTAGGGCCGGGCCCGGGACAGGGACCTACGAGCAGTACTTC. Its protein is CSARAGPGTGTYEQYF. The V call is TRBV20-1, the J call TRBJ2-7, with 9 bases identical to TRBD1. Losses at the gene ends were 3 bases for V and 2 bases for J; bases not matched to a gene: 11. This CDR3 comprises 16 residues. Germline lookup yields CDR1 DFQATT and CDR2 SNEGSKA (reference sequence).

This clonotype was found many times. This chain uses TRBV28 with TRBJ2-7; 8 nucleotides line up with TRBD2. The CDR3 spans 15 residues. Per the germline V gene, CDR1 is MDHEN and CDR2 is SYDVKM. Trimming at V came to 7 bases and at J to 6 bases, leaving 14 bases not matched to a gene. For the CDR3, the DNA is TGTGCCAGCACCACTCCGGGACTAGGTATTGGCGAGCAGTACTTC. Amino acid sequence: CASTTPGLGIGEQYF.

The J gene is TRBJ2-7, the V gene TRBV19; TRBD1 might be the D (6 bases). The CDR3 consists of 11 residues. CDR1 and CDR2 (germline): LNHDA, SQIVND (reference sequence). Trimming removed 9 bases at V and 6 bases at J, with 12 bases between. The chain's CDR3 is CASGSRGEQYF. The CDR3 coding sequence is TGTGCCAGCGGTAGCAGGGGCGAGCAGTACTTC.

This rearrangement joins TRBV20-1 to TRBJ1-1; tentatively, D is TRBD1 (6 bases). The CDR3 consists of 11 residues. The germline CDR1 and CDR2 sequences are DFQATT and SNEGSKA (reference sequence). V was cut by 5 bases and J by 6 bases, with 10 bases left in between. CDR3 bases: TGCAGTGCTGGTCCAGGGGCTGAAGCTTTCTTT. The encoded protein is CSAGPGAEAFF.

The chain couples TRBV6-9 to TRBJ2-5; possible D gene TRBD1, 6 bases. This CDR3 contains 15 residues. Per germline, CDR1 MNHGY and CDR2 SVAAGI. V lost 4 bases and J lost 0, with 12 bases in between. The CDR3 here is CASSFAPGDQETQYF. In DNA form, the CDR3 reads TGTGCCAGCAGTTTCGCTCCAGGGGACCAAGAGACCCAGTACTTC.

This clonotype was detected many times. The chain has TRBV2 and TRBJ2-7; 9 bases are shared with TRBD1. V shed 5 bases, J shed 7 bases, and the junction held 9 bases outside the gene matches. The CDR3 length is 14 residues. Germline assignment: CDR1 SNHLY and CDR2 FYNNEI. The CDR3 bases are TGTGCCAGCAGTAAGGACAGGGGCATACCGGAGCAGTACTTC. This codes for CASSKDRGIPEQYF. Drawing the rest from reference TRBV2 and TRBJ2-7, the complete variable domain is EPEVTQTPSHQVTQMGQEVILRCVPISNHLYFYWYRQILGQKVEFLVSFYNNEISEKSEIFDDQFSVERPDGSNFTLKIRSTKLEDSAMYFCASSKDRGIPEQYFGPGTRLTVT.

This clonotype occurred many times. V and J are TRBV6-9 and TRBJ2-5; D is undetermined. Germline assignment: CDR1 MNHGY and CDR2 SVAAGI. V dropped 4 bases and J dropped 5 bases, with 8 bases sitting between them. The CDR3 has 12 amino acids. CDR3 coding DNA: TGTGCCAGCAGTTTAGCCTTCGAGACCCAGTACTTC. Translating it yields CASSLAFETQYF.

The genes are TRBV18 and TRBJ2-1; a possible D gene is TRBD1 (6 bases). The germline V and J ends were trimmed by 5 bases and 0 bases, with 11 bases remaining between them. CDR1 is KGHSH and CDR2 is LQKENI in the germline V gene. The CDR3 is 15 residues long. The chain's CDR3 is CASSVDRISYNEQFF. The CDR3 nucleotides read TGTGCCAGCTCAGTCGACAGGATCTCCTACAATGAGCAGTTCTTC.

The chain recombines TRBV6-1 with TRBJ1-5, with 7 bases matching TRBD1. The CDR3 length is 17 residues. V shed 6 bases and J 2 bases; nucleotides not matched to a gene: 13. CDR1 is MNHNS, CDR2 SASEGT, per germline. In DNA, the CDR3 is TGTGCCAGCAGAGAGCCGACAGGGAGGACCGGCAATCAGCCCCAGCATTTT. Translating gives CASREPTGRTGNQPQHF.

This clonotype was counted a few times. The CDR3 is CASSPWASGNYEQYF. In DNA form, the CDR3 reads TGTGCCAGCAGTCCCTGGGCTAGCGGAAACTATGAGCAGTACTTC. The rearrangement joins TRBV28 to TRBJ2-7, with 7 bases matching TRBD2. Looked up from germline, CDR1 is MDHEN and CDR2 is SYDVKM. The length of the CDR3 is 15 residues. The V segment lost 5 bases and the J segment 7 bases; nucleotides outside the gene matches: 14. Filled out from reference TRBV28 and TRBJ2-7, the complete variable domain reads DVKVTQSSRYLVKRTGEKVFLECVQDMDHENMFWYRQDPGLGLRLIYFSYDVKMKEKGDIPEGYSVSREKKERFSLILESASTNQTSMYLCASSPWASGNYEQYFGPGTRLTVT.

This clonotype was counted at least ten times. The chain carries TRBV28 and TRBJ1-5; 9 bases match TRBD1. With 7 bases clipped from V and 11 bases from J, the junction kept 18 bases outside the gene matches. Per the germline V gene, CDR1 is MDHEN and CDR2 is SYDVKM. The CDR3 runs 16 residues. The CDR3 loop is CASNLQGAGPLKAQHF. The CDR3 region has the DNA TGTGCCAGCAACCTACAGGGGGCGGGTCCCCTTAAGGCCCAGCATTTT.

The sample holds many counts of this clonotype. V gene TRBV2 combines with J gene TRBJ1-5, with no clear D. The CDR3 extends over 13 amino acids. Trimming removed 8 bases at V and 2 bases at J, with 10 bases between. Per the germline V gene, CDR1 is SNHLY and CDR2 is FYNNEI. For the CDR3, the DNA is TGTGCCAGCGAGGAGACGGGCAATCAGCCCCAGCATTTT. Protein product: CASEETGNQPQHF.

V gene TRBV5-4 combines with J gene TRBJ2-3; 7 nucleotides agree with TRBD1. The CDR3 is 14 amino acids. The junction had 5 bases not matched to a gene; V was cut back by 1 base and J by 6 bases. Germline CDR1 reads SGHNT; CDR2 reads YYREEE (reference sequence). In nucleotides, the CDR3 is TGTGCCAGCAGCTTGTCAGGGGGACGTGATACGCAGTATTTT. Translated: CASSLSGGRDTQYF.

This clonotype was observed many times. The chain has TRBV29-1 and TRBJ2-7; D is possibly TRBD1 (6 bases). Trimming shortened V by 4 bases and J by 5 bases, and 6 bases separated the two germline ends. CDR1 and CDR2 (germline): SQVTM, ANQGSEA. The CDR3 contains 10 residues. The chain's CDR3 is CSVGDNEQYF. The CDR3 DNA reads as TGCAGCGTTGGGGACAACGAGCAGTACTTC.

This clonotype has ten or more counts. The chain combines TRBV18 with TRBJ2-7; 8 bases agree with TRBD1. The J segment lost 3 bases and the V segment lost 2 bases, leaving 3 bases of the junction unmatched. This CDR3 contains 14 residues. The germline gives CDR1 KGHSH, CDR2 LQKENI. CDR3 sequence reads: CASSPGTGHYEQYF. CDR3 DNA sequence: TGTGCCAGCTCACCAGGGACAGGACACTACGAGCAGTACTTC.

This clonotype was seen many times. The rearrangement links TRBV10-3 to TRBJ1-5; unclear D gene. Trimming left V 2 bases short and J 6 bases short, with 5 bases between. The CDR3 has 12 amino acids. CDR1 and CDR2 from the germline V gene are ENHRY and SYGVKD. CDR3 DNA: TGTGCCATCAGTGAGGGGAGTCAGCCCCAGCATTTT. Translated, it gives CAISEGSQPQHF.

Many counts were recorded for this clonotype. The chain links TRBV6-1 to TRBJ2-2; the match to TRBD2 covers 8 bases. The CDR3 is 21 residues long. Looked up from germline, CDR1 is MNHNS and CDR2 is SASEGT. V was pared by 1 base and J by 4 bases, with 20 bases of the junction left unmatched. CDR3 sequence: CASSEGGKGLLKLAATGELFF. In DNA form, the CDR3 reads TGTGCCAGCAGTGAAGGAGGGAAAGGGCTCCTGAAACTAGCGGCCACCGGGGAGCTGTTTTTT.

The genes are TRBV28 and TRBJ1-3; the D is unclear. V dropped 5 bases and J dropped 4 bases, with 9 bases sitting between them. Germline V CDR1 and CDR2: MDHEN, SYDVKM. The CDR3 spans 13 residues. CDR3 loop: CASSPTPGNTIYF. CDR3 DNA sequence: TGTGCCAGCAGTCCCACCCCAGGAAACACCATATATTTT.

The rearrangement links TRBV4-1 to TRBJ1-5, with D possibly matching TRBD1 (6 bases). With 2 bases removed from V and 3 bases from J, the gap between germline ends came to 11 bases. This CDR3 comprises 15 residues. The V gene's germline CDR1 is MGHRA and CDR2 YSYEKL. Here the CDR3 DNA reads TGCGCCAGCAGCCAAAAAGCAGGGGTCAATCAGCCCCAGCATTTT. Protein sequence: CASSQKAGVNQPQHF.